The 28 T cell receptor beta chains below come from one sample, sequenced in a study of siplizumab effects on memory and regulatory T cells. The table came from immunoSEQ multiplex PCR; TCRdb's copy has only in-frame clones and leaves some out. Among some 65,000 clones listed, over 70% were seen once. Input material: Tregs sorted from blood. The receptors originated from a human donor in good health.

V usage is TRBV5-1 and J usage is TRBJ1-3; D might be TRBD1 (6 bases). Trimming removed 0 bases from V and 0 bases from J, with 10 bases in between. This CDR3 has 16 residues. Per the germline V gene, CDR1 is SGHRS and CDR2 is YFSETQ. The CDR3 DNA follows: TGCGCCAGCAGCTTGGAGACAGGCCGCTCTGGAAACACCATATATTTT. It encodes CASSLETGRSGNTIYF.

This clone was observed a few times. This CDR3 is CAWSVRARAGELFF. In DNA form, the CDR3 reads TGTGCCTGGAGTGTACGAGCCAGAGCCGGGGAGCTGTTTTTT. The genes are TRBV30 and TRBJ2-2; D is undetermined. Germline CDR1 and CDR2: GTSNPN and SVGIG (reference sequence). Trimming stripped 0 bases from V and 6 bases from J, with 11 bases between. The CDR3 loop spans 14 amino acids.

This clone was found a few times. This chain connects TRBV7-9 to TRBJ1-1, with D possibly TRBD1 on 5 matching bases. Trimming cost V 3 bases and J 1 base, with 9 bases left between them. Germline V CDR1 and CDR2: SEHNR, FQNEAQ (reference sequence). This CDR3 contains 14 residues. CDR3 bases: TGTGCCAGCAGCTTTGCAGGGACGAACACTGAAGCTTTCTTT. It encodes CASSFAGTNTEAFF.

This chain uses TRBV30 with TRBJ2-6; D unclear. Germline CDR1 reads GTSNPN; CDR2 reads SVGIG (reference sequence). The CDR3 runs to 13 residues. V was pared by 5 bases and J by 4 bases, with 9 bases between. The CDR3 coding sequence is TGTGCCTGGGCATTGTCGGGGGCCAACGTCCTGACTTTC. It is translated as CAWALSGANVLTF.

The chain has TRBV5-1 and TRBJ1-1; no clear D. The ends were cut back, 4 bases at V and 0 bases at J, with 7 bases in the middle. In germline, CDR1 is SGHRS, CDR2 YFSETQ. This CDR3 is built from 13 residues. This CDR3 reads CASSPTLNTEAFF. The CDR3 DNA reads TGCGCCAGCAGCCCGACCCTGAACACTGAAGCTTTCTTT.

The V and J genes are TRBV7-9 and TRBJ2-1; 7 bases match TRBD2. The germline V gene encodes CDR1 SEHNR and CDR2 FQNEAQ (reference sequence). V trimming: 1 base; J trimming: 6 bases; junction bases outside the gene matches: 6. This CDR3 has 15 amino acids. Here the CDR3 reads CASSLVGRGGNEQFF. The DNA of the CDR3 is TGTGCCAGCAGCTTAGTGGGGAGGGGAGGCAATGAGCAGTTCTTC.

The CDR3 DNA follows: TGTGCCAGCAGCTTAGACATGGGGCGTGGCTACACCTTC. Translating it yields CASSLDMGRGYTF. The chain combines TRBV7-2 with TRBJ1-2; D is possibly TRBD1 (5 bases). The CDR3 contains 13 residues. Germline V gene data show CDR1 as SGHTA and CDR2 as FQGNSA. The V and J ends lost 1 base and 7 bases respectively, with 10 bases between them.

The chain uses TRBV5-1 and TRBJ2-5; D unclear. CDR1 is SGHRS, CDR2 YFSETQ, per germline. The CDR3 covers 13 residues. Trimming took 4 bases from V and 2 from J, leaving 9 bases between them. The CDR3 sequence is CASSLSPQETQYF. CDR3 in DNA: TGCGCCAGCAGCCTGTCCCCTCAAGAGACCCAGTACTTC.

V gene TRBV19 combines with J gene TRBJ1-1; possibly TRBD1 for D (5 bases). Trimming cost V 7 bases and J 6 bases, with 21 bases left between them. This CDR3 is built from 15 residues. Germline V CDR1 and CDR2: LNHDA, SQIVND (reference sequence). The CDR3 is CASKSRKSGYAEAFF. The CDR3 nucleotides are TGTGCCAGTAAATCCCGAAAATCAGGGTACGCTGAAGCTTTCTTT.

V is TRBV18 and J is TRBJ2-1; TRBD2 might be the D (5 bases). The CDR3 runs 14 residues. The V gene lost 6 bases and the J gene lost 8 bases, with 17 bases spanning the gap. CDR1 and CDR2 from the germline V gene are KGHSH and LQKENI. The CDR3 is CASSGPTSPHEQFF. The CDR3 coding sequence is TGTGCCAGCTCGGGCCCCACTAGTCCCCATGAGCAGTTCTTC.

The rearrangement joins TRBV11-2 to TRBJ2-5; maybe TRBD2 (6 bases). The CDR3 loop spans 14 amino acids. Trimming removed 2 bases at V and 4 bases at J, with 11 bases between. In germline, CDR1 is SGHAT, CDR2 FQNNGV. The CDR3 is CASSLQGGGETQYF. The CDR3 DNA is TGTGCCAGCAGCTTACAGGGAGGTGGAGAGACCCAGTACTTC.

The chain carries TRBV28 and TRBJ2-2; D is possibly TRBD2 (5 bases). Germline CDR1 MDHEN, CDR2 SYDVKM. Trimming pared 6 bases from V and 6 bases from J, leaving 11 bases between. The CDR3 consists of 13 residues. In DNA form, the CDR3 reads TGTGCCAGCAGGAAACTAGGTCCCGGGGAGCTGTTTTTT. It encodes CASRKLGPGELFF.

V and J are TRBV7-3 and TRBJ1-6; possible D gene TRBD1, 5 bases. CDR1 is SGHTA, CDR2 FQGTGA, per germline. CDR3 size: 16 residues. Deletions cut 2 bases from V and 7 bases from J, with 15 bases between. CDR3 protein: CASSLVGTGGNSPLHF. Written as DNA, the CDR3 is TGTGCCAGCAGCTTAGTGGGGACGGGAGGAAATTCACCCCTCCACTTT.

The gene calls are TRBV2 and TRBJ1-4; perhaps TRBD1 as D (6 bases). Germline CDR1 reads SNHLY; CDR2 reads FYNNEI. Trimming pared 1 base from V and 1 base from J, leaving 10 bases between. The CDR3 sequence is 16 residues long. This CDR3 is CASSEEGGETNEKLFF. The CDR3 DNA sequence: TGTGCCAGCAGTGAAGAGGGGGGCGAAACTAATGAAAAACTGTTTTTT.

The genes are TRBV5-1 and TRBJ2-1; perhaps TRBD2 as D (5 bases). Germline CDR1 reads SGHRS; CDR2 reads YFSETQ. The CDR3 runs 17 residues. Trimming took off 0 bases at V and 0 bases at J, with 13 bases between the two ends. CDR3: CASSLGLSGPSYNEQFF. The CDR3 DNA follows: TGCGCCAGCAGCTTGGGGCTGAGCGGTCCCTCCTACAATGAGCAGTTCTTC.

This chain uses TRBV12-5 with TRBJ2-7; D is unresolved. The ends were cut back, 4 bases at V and 4 bases at J, with 14 bases in the middle. Germline V gene lookup returns CDR1 LGHNT and CDR2 FRNRAP. The length of the CDR3 is 14 residues. The CDR3 bases are TGTGCTAGTGGTTCGATCCCCGGGCATTACGAGCAGTACTTC. This encodes CASGSIPGHYEQYF. The complete variable domain, with remaining parts taken from reference TRBV12-5 and TRBJ2-7, reads DARVTQTPRHKVTEMGQEVTMRCQPILGHNTVFWYRQTMMQGLELLAYFRNRAPLDDSGMPKDRFSAEMPDATLATLKIQPSEPRDSAVYFCASGSIPGHYEQYFGPGTRLTVT.

The genes are TRBV2 and TRBJ2-1; 7 bases are shared with TRBD2. Germline lookup yields CDR1 SNHLY and CDR2 FYNNEI. V lost 7 bases to trimming and J lost 9 bases; unmatched junction nucleotides: 9. This CDR3 comprises 13 residues. DNA of the CDR3: TGTGCCAGCAACCCCGGGGGGATAGGTGAGCAGTTCTTC. Residues: CASNPGGIGEQFF. Using reference TRBV2 and TRBJ2-1 for the parts outside the CDR3, the full variable domain is EPEVTQTPSHQVTQMGQEVILRCVPISNHLYFYWYRQILGQKVEFLVSFYNNEISEKSEIFDDQFSVERPDGSNFTLKIRSTKLEDSAMYFCASNPGGIGEQFFGPGTRLTVL.

The chain couples TRBV18 to TRBJ2-1; TRBD2 might be the D (5 bases). Trimming removed 4 bases from V and 7 bases from J, with 11 bases in between. The germline gives CDR1 KGHSH, CDR2 LQKENI. The CDR3 is 13 residues long. The CDR3 DNA sequence: TGTGCCAGCTCACTACCACTAGTTAATGAGCAGTTCTTC. Protein sequence: CASSLPLVNEQFF.

The chain recombines TRBV6-4 with TRBJ1-5; D call uncertain. This CDR3 spans 13 amino acids. CDR1 MRHNA and CDR2 SNTAGT come from the germline V gene. The V end lost 3 bases, the J end lost 3 bases, and 6 bases lay between the germline ends. The CDR3 spells CASSEALNQPQHF. DNA of the CDR3: TGTGCCAGCAGTGAGGCCCTCAATCAGCCCCAGCATTTT.

V gene TRBV27 combines with J gene TRBJ2-1; 10 positions match TRBD2. Per germline, CDR1 MNHEY and CDR2 SMNVEV (reference sequence). Trimming took 2 bases from V and 7 from J; bases not matched to a gene: 8. The length of the CDR3 is 16 residues. The CDR3 sequence: CASSLRLAGERNEQFF. The DNA of the CDR3 is TGTGCCAGCAGTTTAAGACTAGCGGGCGAGAGAAATGAGCAGTTCTTC.

The chain joins TRBV7-9 to TRBJ1-2; perhaps TRBD1 as D (6 bases). This CDR3 has 13 residues. Per germline, CDR1 SEHNR and CDR2 FQNEAQ (reference sequence). Trimming took off 6 bases at V and 2 bases at J, with 10 bases between the two ends. The CDR3 region has the DNA TGTGCCAGCAGACCTACAGGGAACTATGGCTACACCTTC. It specifies CASRPTGNYGYTF.

The V gene is TRBV5-6, the J gene TRBJ1-1; 10 positions agree with TRBD1. Germline assignment: CDR1 SGHDT and CDR2 YYEEEE. The CDR3 extends over 14 amino acids. The V segment lost 6 bases and the J segment 7 bases; nucleotides outside the gene matches: 9. As DNA, the CDR3 is TGTGCCAGCAACCGACAGGGGGCTGACTATGAAGCTTTCTTT. As protein: CASNRQGADYEAFF.

V is TRBV7-2 and J is TRBJ1-2; D not certain. The V end was cut by 2 bases, the J end by 7 bases, with 11 bases between. The CDR3 covers 13 residues. Germline-derived CDR1 and CDR2 are SGHTA and FQGNSA. CDR3 amino acids: CASSLTELGGYTF. In nucleotides, the CDR3 is TGTGCCAGCAGCTTAACGGAATTGGGTGGCTACACCTTC.

The J gene is TRBJ2-3, the V gene TRBV25-1; 10 bases match TRBD2. The length of the CDR3 is 17 residues. J lost 1 base, V lost 2 bases, and 6 bases had no gene match. Germline CDR1 and CDR2: MGHDK and SYGVNS. The CDR3 loop reads CASSEPLAGDGTDTQYF. As DNA, the CDR3 is TGTGCCAGCAGTGAACCCCTAGCGGGAGATGGCACAGATACGCAGTATTTT.

This rearrangement joins TRBV5-1 to TRBJ2-3, with 11 bases fitting TRBD2. The germline gives CDR1 SGHRS, CDR2 YFSETQ. V lost 4 bases and J lost 0; bases outside the gene matches: 4. This CDR3 is built from 16 residues. The CDR3 nucleotides are TGCGCCAGCAGCGAGACTAGCGGGACTAGCACAGATACGCAGTATTTT. Translating it yields CASSETSGTSTDTQYF.

The genes are TRBV5-1 and TRBJ2-1, with TRBD2 matching 10 bases. The V segment lost 4 bases and the J segment 5 bases; nucleotides outside the gene matches: 12. Per the germline V gene, CDR1 is SGHRS and CDR2 is YFSETQ. The CDR3 sequence is 17 residues long. The CDR3 spells CASSTTIAGGINNEQFF. The CDR3 DNA is TGCGCCAGCAGCACAACTATAGCGGGAGGCATAAACAATGAGCAGTTCTTC.

This sequence joins TRBV10-3 and TRBJ1-2; 9 positions match TRBD1. V shed 6 bases, J shed 3 bases, and the junction held 5 bases outside the gene matches. The CDR3 covers 14 residues. Germline-derived CDR1 and CDR2 are ENHRY and SYGVKD. The CDR3 loop reads CAISRQGGDYGYTF. CDR3 in DNA: TGTGCCATCAGCCGACAGGGGGGCGACTATGGCTACACCTTC.

The chain combines TRBV6-5 with TRBJ1-1; 7 bases are shared with TRBD1. The CDR3 totals 13 residues. Germline trimming cut 6 bases from V and 9 bases from J; bases unmatched to any gene: 10. The germline V gene has CDR1 MNHEY and CDR2 SVGAGI. The CDR3 DNA follows: TGTGCCAGCAGGCTCTTACAGGGGCTACAAGCTTTCTTT. Its translation: CASRLLQGLQAFF.